This entry concerns a single T cell receptor beta chain. Its antigen is unknown. The sample belongs to a study of blood T cells in healthy people across ages. CDR3 length: 14 residues. The ends lost 4 bases at V and 5 bases at J; junction bases unmatched: 6. A second PCR, run for 7 to 11 cycles, used a sample-barcoded 5' primer plus a J-beta primer mix. TCRdb re-called the 5' RACE reads with MiXCR, one entry per CDR3 protein. The sample consists of some 690,000 distinct CDR3 sequences, about 20% of them appearing once. Study results and limitations: Correlation between TCR beta diversity and naive T cell percentage was strong.

Peripheral blood from each donor was collected in a volume of 8 to 10 milliliters. The chain couples TRBV12-3 or TRBV12-4 to TRBJ2-3, with 7 nucleotides matching TRBD1. The sequence was collected from a man between 70 and 80 years old in good health. Source material: blood. The CDR3 protein is CASSYRGLEDTQYF. DNA of the CDR3: TGTGCCAGCAGTTATAGGGGGCTCGAAGATACGCAGTATTTT.